This TCR beta chain is from a study of siplizumab effects on memory and regulatory T cells. In its sample, this clone was seen a few times. TCRdb keeps only in-frame clones here, not all; method: immunoSEQ multiplex PCR. Altogether approximately 110,000 clones are present, more than 85% being singletons, with the ten largest covering less than 0.35%. CDR1 and CDR2 (germline): SEHNR, FQNEAQ (reference sequence). The V and J ends lost 1 base and 5 bases, in that order; junction bases with no gene match: 2. The CDR3 consists of 15 residues. The chain has TRBV7-9 and TRBJ2-5; 12 bases map to TRBD2. The specimen was CD4+ T cells sorted from blood. The TCR originated in a human donor in good health. The CDR3 protein is CASSLGLAGGETQYF. Here the CDR3 DNA reads TGTGCCAGCAGCTTAGGGCTAGCGGGAGGGGAGACCCAGTACTTC. Variable domain in full (rest from reference TRBV7-9 and TRBJ2-5): DTGVSQNPRHKITKRGQNVTFRCDPISEHNRLYWYRQTLGQGPEFLTYFQNEAQLEKSRLLSDRFSAERPKGSFSTLEIQRTEQGDSAMYLCASSLGLAGGETQYFGPGTRLLVL.